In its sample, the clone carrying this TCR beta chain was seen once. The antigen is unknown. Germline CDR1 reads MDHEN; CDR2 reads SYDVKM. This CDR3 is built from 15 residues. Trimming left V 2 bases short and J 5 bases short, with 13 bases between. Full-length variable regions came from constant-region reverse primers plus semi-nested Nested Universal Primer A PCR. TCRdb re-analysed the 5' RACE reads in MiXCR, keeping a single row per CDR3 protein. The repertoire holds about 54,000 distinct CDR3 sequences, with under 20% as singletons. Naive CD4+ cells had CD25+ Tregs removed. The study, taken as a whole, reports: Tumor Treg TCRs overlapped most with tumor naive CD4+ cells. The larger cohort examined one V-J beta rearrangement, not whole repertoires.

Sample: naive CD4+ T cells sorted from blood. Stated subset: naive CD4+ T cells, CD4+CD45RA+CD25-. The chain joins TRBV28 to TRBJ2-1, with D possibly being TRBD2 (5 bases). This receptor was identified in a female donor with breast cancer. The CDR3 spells CASSLPSPSNNEQFF. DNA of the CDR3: TGTGCCAGCAGTTTACCTAGCCCATCCAACAATGAGCAGTTCTTC.